A selection of T cell receptor beta chains follows, all from one sample in a study of blood T cells in healthy people across ages. Each CDR3 protein gets one entry after TCRdb re-called the 5' RACE reads with MiXCR. In the table there are about 1,500,000 distinct CDR3 sequences, roughly 28% of which are singletons. Sequencing was done on a sample of blood. Receptor source: a woman in her twenties or thirties in good health. CDR3s include the opening cysteine and the closing phenylalanine or tryptophan. Fields, in order: J gene, V gene, D gene, clone size, CDR3 protein, CDR3 DNA. D genes are given only for firm matches. The listing skips clone size in some rows; elsewhere it reads once, few, many or a size class.

J gene: TRBJ2-3
V gene: TRBV12-3/TRBV12-4
D gene: -
clone size: -
CDR3 protein: CASSRDSGSTDTQYF
CDR3 DNA: TGTGCCAGCAGTCGCGATAGCGGAAGCACAGATACGCAGTATTTT

J gene: TRBJ1-6
V gene: TRBV6-5
D gene: -
clone size: few
CDR3 protein: CASRPTGVGYNSPLHF
CDR3 DNA: TGTGCCAGCAGACCCACCGGGGTCGGGTATAATTCACCCCTCCACTTT

J gene: TRBJ2-1
V gene: TRBV28
D gene: -
clone size: -
CDR3 protein: CASSLGTLGGGEQFF
CDR3 DNA: TGTGCCAGCAGTTTGGGGACACTGGGGGGAGGTGAGCAGTTCTTC

J gene: TRBJ1-6
V gene: TRBV12-3/TRBV12-4
D gene: TRBD1
clone size: few
CDR3 protein: CASSFGTGGSPLQF
CDR3 DNA: TGTGCCAGCAGTTTCGGGACAGGGGGTTCACCCCTCCAATTT

J gene: TRBJ1-5
V gene: TRBV20-1
D gene: -
clone size: -
CDR3 protein: CSAPDSSDQPQHF
CDR3 DNA: TGCAGTGCCCCGGACAGTTCAGATCAGCCCCAGCATTTT

J gene: TRBJ2-7
V gene: TRBV7-7
D gene: TRBD1
clone size: many
CDR3 protein: CASSRGQGYEQYF
CDR3 DNA: TGTGCCAGCAGCAGGGGACAGGGGTACGAGCAGTACTTC

J gene: TRBJ1-2
V gene: TRBV12-3/TRBV12-4
D gene: -
clone size: -
CDR3 protein: CASSFVGNYGYTF
CDR3 DNA: TGTGCCAGCAGTTTTGTAGGAAACTATGGCTACACCTTC

J gene: TRBJ1-1
V gene: TRBV6-1
D gene: -
clone size: many
CDR3 protein: CASSGAIGGTFYEAFF
CDR3 DNA: TGTGCCAGCAGTGGAGCGATCGGGGGCACATTCTATGAAGCTTTCTTT

J gene: TRBJ2-5
V gene: TRBV3-1
D gene: TRBD1
clone size: few
CDR3 protein: CASSQNRDRRETQYF
CDR3 DNA: TGTGCCAGCAGCCAAAACCGGGACAGGAGAGAGACCCAGTACTTC

J gene: TRBJ2-1
V gene: TRBV7-9
D gene: TRBD2
clone size: -
CDR3 protein: CASSPSGENHNEQFF
CDR3 DNA: TGTGCCAGCAGCCCAAGCGGGGAGAACCACAATGAGCAGTTCTTC

J gene: TRBJ2-1
V gene: TRBV19
D gene: TRBD2
clone size: few
CDR3 protein: CASSATSGGVYNEQFF
CDR3 DNA: TGTGCCAGTAGTGCAACTAGCGGGGGGGTGTACAATGAGCAGTTCTTC

J gene: TRBJ1-2
V gene: TRBV12-3/TRBV12-4
D gene: -
clone size: -
CDR3 protein: CASTPRWGLNYVYTF
CDR3 DNA: TGTGCCAGCACCCCACGCTGGGGCCTTAACTATGTCTACACCTTC

J gene: TRBJ1-4
V gene: TRBV7-9
D gene: -
clone size: -
CDR3 protein: CASSLAIGGVTNEKLFF
CDR3 DNA: TGTGCCAGCAGCTTAGCCATTGGTGGGGTAACTAATGAAAAACTGTTTTTT

J gene: TRBJ2-1
V gene: TRBV20-1
D gene: TRBD1
clone size: few
CDR3 protein: CSFGEGANTEQFF
CDR3 DNA: TGCAGTTTCGGCGAGGGGGCAAACACTGAGCAGTTCTTC

J gene: TRBJ2-3
V gene: TRBV7-3
D gene: -
clone size: -
CDR3 protein: CASSLNGGSATQYF
CDR3 DNA: TGTGCCAGCAGCTTAAACGGCGGGTCAGCTACGCAGTATTTT

J gene: TRBJ2-3
V gene: TRBV5-1
D gene: TRBD2
clone size: few
CDR3 protein: CASSFTSGETDTQYF
CDR3 DNA: TGCGCCAGCAGCTTTACTAGCGGGGAAACAGATACGCAGTATTTT

J gene: TRBJ2-5
V gene: TRBV6-1
D gene: -
clone size: many
CDR3 protein: CASSDGAWDETQYF
CDR3 DNA: TGTGCCAGCAGTGACGGGGCATGGGACGAGACCCAGTACTTC

J gene: TRBJ1-4
V gene: TRBV6-1
D gene: -
clone size: -
CDR3 protein: CASFRVGATNEKLFF
CDR3 DNA: TGTGCCAGCTTTCGGGTCGGAGCGACTAATGAAAAACTGTTTTTT

J gene: TRBJ2-5
V gene: TRBV5-1
D gene: -
clone size: many
CDR3 protein: CASSRHEVETQYF
CDR3 DNA: TGCGCCAGCAGCCGTCACGAAGTGGAGACCCAGTACTTC

J gene: TRBJ1-2
V gene: TRBV2
D gene: -
clone size: -
CDR3 protein: CASSGEGYTF
CDR3 DNA: TGTGCCAGCAGTGGTGAGGGCTACACCTTC

J gene: TRBJ2-5
V gene: TRBV5-1
D gene: TRBD2
clone size: -
CDR3 protein: CANSSGGGFVQETQYF
CDR3 DNA: TGCGCCAACAGCTCTGGGGGGGGATTCGTACAAGAGACCCAGTACTTC

J gene: TRBJ1-5
V gene: TRBV20-1
D gene: -
clone size: -
CDR3 protein: CSAGGGGVANQPQHF
CDR3 DNA: TGCAGTGCTGGGGGGGGAGGGGTGGCCAATCAGCCCCAGCATTTT

J gene: TRBJ2-6
V gene: TRBV6-4
D gene: -
clone size: few
CDR3 protein: CASSRGDRSGANVQTF
CDR3 DNA: TGTGCCAGCAGTAGGGGCGATCGTTCTGGGGCCAACGTCCAGACTTTC

J gene: TRBJ2-1
V gene: TRBV3-1
D gene: TRBD2
clone size: -
CDR3 protein: CASSQGPRSQAGVREQFF
CDR3 DNA: TGTGCCAGCAGCCAAGGTCCACGCAGCCAGGCGGGAGTGCGAGAGCAGTTCTTC

J gene: TRBJ1-2
V gene: TRBV7-2
D gene: -
clone size: many
CDR3 protein: CASSLALTSEYGYTF
CDR3 DNA: TGTGCCAGCAGCTTAGCGTTGACATCAGAATATGGCTACACCTTC

J gene: TRBJ1-2
V gene: TRBV7-2
D gene: -
clone size: -
CDR3 protein: CASSFGAAPGGYTF
CDR3 DNA: TGTGCCAGCAGCTTCGGGGCCGCCCCAGGAGGCTACACCTTC

J gene: TRBJ2-7
V gene: TRBV5-5
D gene: TRBD2
clone size: few
CDR3 protein: CASSLWGGNELSYEQYF
CDR3 DNA: TGTGCCAGCAGCTTGTGGGGGGGAAACGAGTTAAGCTACGAGCAGTACTTC

J gene: TRBJ2-1
V gene: TRBV28
D gene: -
clone size: -
CDR3 protein: CASRSGGNVNEQFF
CDR3 DNA: TGTGCCAGCAGGTCTGGAGGGAATGTGAATGAGCAGTTCTTC

J gene: TRBJ2-3
V gene: TRBV5-6
D gene: -
clone size: -
CDR3 protein: CASRLYKQSPTQYF
CDR3 DNA: TGTGCCAGCAGGTTGTATAAGCAGAGTCCGACGCAGTATTTT

J gene: TRBJ2-5
V gene: TRBV2
D gene: TRBD1
clone size: -
CDR3 protein: CASSGDRGYGQYF
CDR3 DNA: TGTGCCAGCAGTGGGGACAGGGGCTACGGGCAGTACTTC

J gene: TRBJ2-7
V gene: TRBV5-1
D gene: -
clone size: -
CDR3 protein: CASSFGRDCYEQYF
CDR3 DNA: TGCGCCAGCAGCTTCGGGCGGGACTGCTACGAGCAGTACTTC